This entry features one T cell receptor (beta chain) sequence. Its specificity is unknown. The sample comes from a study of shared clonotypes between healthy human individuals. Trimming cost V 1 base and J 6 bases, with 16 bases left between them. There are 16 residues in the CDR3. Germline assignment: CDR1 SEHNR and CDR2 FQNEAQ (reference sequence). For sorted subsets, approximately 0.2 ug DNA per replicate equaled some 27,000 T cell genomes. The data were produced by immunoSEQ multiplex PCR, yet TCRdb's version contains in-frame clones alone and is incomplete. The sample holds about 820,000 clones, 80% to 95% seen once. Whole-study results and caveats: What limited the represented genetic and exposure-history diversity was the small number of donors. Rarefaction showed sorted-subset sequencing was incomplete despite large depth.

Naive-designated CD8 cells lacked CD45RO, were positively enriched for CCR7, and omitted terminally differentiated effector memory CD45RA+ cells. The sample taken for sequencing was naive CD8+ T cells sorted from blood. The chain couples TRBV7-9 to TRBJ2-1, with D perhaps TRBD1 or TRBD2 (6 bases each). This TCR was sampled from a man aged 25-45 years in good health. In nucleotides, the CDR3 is TGTGCCAGCAGCTTAGAAGTTGGGGGGCTCGGCAATGAGCAGTTCTTC. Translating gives CASSLEVGGLGNEQFF.